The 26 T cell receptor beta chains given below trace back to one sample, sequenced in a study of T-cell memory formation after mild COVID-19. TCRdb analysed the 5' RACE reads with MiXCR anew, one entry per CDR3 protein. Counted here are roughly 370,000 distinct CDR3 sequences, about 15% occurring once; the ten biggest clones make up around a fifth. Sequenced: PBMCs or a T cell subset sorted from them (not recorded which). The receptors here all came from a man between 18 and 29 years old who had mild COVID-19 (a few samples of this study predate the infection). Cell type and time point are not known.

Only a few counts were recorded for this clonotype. CDR3: CASSGQNQETQYF. CDR3 nucleotide sequence: TGCGCCAGCAGCGGGCAAAACCAAGAGACCCAGTACTTC. The V gene is TRBV5-1, the J gene TRBJ2-5, with D unresolved. The CDR3 loop spans 13 amino acids. Looked up from germline, CDR1 is SGHRS and CDR2 is YFSETQ. The germline V and J ends were trimmed by 4 bases and 0 bases, with 7 bases remaining between them.

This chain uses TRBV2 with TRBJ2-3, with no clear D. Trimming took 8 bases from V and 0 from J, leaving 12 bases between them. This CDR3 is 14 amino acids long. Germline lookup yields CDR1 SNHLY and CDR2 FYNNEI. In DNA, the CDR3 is TGTGCCAGCTTAGGAAAACCTAGCACAGATACGCAGTATTTT. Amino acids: CASLGKPSTDTQYF. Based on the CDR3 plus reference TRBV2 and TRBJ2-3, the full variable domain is EPEVTQTPSHQVTQMGQEVILRCVPISNHLYFYWYRQILGQKVEFLVSFYNNEISEKSEIFDDQFSVERPDGSNFTLKIRSTKLEDSAMYFCASLGKPSTDTQYFGPGTRLTVL.

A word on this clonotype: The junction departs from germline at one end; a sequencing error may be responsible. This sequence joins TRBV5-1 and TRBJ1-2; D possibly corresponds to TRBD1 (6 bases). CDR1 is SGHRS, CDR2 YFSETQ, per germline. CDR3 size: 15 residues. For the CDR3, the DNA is TGCGCCAGCAGATTGGATCCAGGGGAGGTCCAAAGCTACACCTTC. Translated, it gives CASRLDPGEVQSYTF.

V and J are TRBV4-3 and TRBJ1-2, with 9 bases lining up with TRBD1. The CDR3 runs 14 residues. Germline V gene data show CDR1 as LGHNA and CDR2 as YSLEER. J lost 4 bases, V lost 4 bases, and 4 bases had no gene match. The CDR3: CASSPQTGGYGYTF. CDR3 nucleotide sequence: TGCGCCAGCAGCCCGCAGACAGGGGGCTATGGCTACACCTTC.

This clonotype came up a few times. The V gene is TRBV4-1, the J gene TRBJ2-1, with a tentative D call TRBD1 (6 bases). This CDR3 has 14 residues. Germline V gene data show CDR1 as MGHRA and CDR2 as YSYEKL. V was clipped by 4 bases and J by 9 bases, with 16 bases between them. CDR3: CASSPTSGVTEQFF. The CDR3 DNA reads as TGCGCCAGCAGCCCTACTTCAGGGGTCACTGAGCAGTTCTTC.

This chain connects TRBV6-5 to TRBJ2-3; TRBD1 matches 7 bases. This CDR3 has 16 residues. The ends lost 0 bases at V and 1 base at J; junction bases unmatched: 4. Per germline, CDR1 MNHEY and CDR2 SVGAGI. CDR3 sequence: CASSYSMGTGTDTQYF. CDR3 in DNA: TGTGCCAGCAGTTACTCGATGGGGACAGGCACAGATACGCAGTATTTT.

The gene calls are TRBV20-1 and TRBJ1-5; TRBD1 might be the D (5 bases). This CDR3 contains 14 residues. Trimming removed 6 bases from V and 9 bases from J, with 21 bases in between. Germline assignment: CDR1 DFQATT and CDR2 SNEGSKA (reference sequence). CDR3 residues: CSADGTGDLWPQHF. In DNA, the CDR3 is TGCAGTGCCGATGGGACGGGCGACCTATGGCCCCAGCATTTT.

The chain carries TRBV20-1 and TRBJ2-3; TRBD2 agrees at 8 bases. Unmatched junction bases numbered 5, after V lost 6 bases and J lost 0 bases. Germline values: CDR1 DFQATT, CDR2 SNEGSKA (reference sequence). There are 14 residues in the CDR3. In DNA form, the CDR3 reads TGCAGTGCCCTCGGGGGGGCTAGCACAGATACGCAGTATTTT. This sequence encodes CSALGGASTDTQYF.

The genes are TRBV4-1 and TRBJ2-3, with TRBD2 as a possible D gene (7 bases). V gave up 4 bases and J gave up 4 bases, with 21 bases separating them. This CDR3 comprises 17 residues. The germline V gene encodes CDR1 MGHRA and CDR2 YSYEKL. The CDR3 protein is CASSPIGGGAVADTQYF. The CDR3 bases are TGCGCCAGCAGCCCGATAGGGGGGGGGGCCGTAGCAGATACGCAGTATTTT.

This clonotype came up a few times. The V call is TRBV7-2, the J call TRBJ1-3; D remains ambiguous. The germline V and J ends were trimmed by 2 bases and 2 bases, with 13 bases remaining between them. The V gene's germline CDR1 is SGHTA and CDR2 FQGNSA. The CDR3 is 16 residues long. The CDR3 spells CASSLFGVVPGNTIYF. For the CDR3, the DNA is TGTGCCAGCAGCTTATTTGGGGTAGTCCCTGGAAACACCATATATTTT. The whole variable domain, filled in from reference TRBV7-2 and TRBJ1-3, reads GAGVSQSPSNKVTEKGKDVELRCDPISGHTALYWYRQSLGQGLEFLIYFQGNSAPDKSGLPSDRFSAERTGGSVSTLTIQRTQQEDSAVYLCASSLFGVVPGNTIYFGEGSWLTVV.

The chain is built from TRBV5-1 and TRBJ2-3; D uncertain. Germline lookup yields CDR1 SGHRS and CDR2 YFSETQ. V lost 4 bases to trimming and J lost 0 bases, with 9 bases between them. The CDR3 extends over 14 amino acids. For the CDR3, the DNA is TGCGCCAGCAGCCCGGACCAGAGCACAGATACGCAGTATTTT. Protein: CASSPDQSTDTQYF.

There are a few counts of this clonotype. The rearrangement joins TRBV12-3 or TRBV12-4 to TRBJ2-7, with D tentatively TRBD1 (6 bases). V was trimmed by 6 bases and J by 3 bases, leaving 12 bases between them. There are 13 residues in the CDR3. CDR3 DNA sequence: TGTGCCAGCAGCACCGGGACAAACTACGAGCAGTACTTC. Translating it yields CASSTGTNYEQYF.

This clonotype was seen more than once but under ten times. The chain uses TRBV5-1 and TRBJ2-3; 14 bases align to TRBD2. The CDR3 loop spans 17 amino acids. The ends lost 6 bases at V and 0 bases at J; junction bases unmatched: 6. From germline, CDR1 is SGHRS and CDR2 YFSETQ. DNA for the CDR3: TGCGCCAGCACCTTCGGACTAGCGGGGGGAAGCACAGATACGCAGTATTTT. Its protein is CASTFGLAGGSTDTQYF.

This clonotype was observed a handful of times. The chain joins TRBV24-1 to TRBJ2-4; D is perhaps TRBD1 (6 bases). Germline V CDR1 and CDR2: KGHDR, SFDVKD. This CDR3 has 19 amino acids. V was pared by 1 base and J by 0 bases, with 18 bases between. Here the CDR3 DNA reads TGTGCCACCAGTGATTTCCAGACAGGAAAAACCTTAGCCAAAAACATTCAGTACTTC. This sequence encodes CATSDFQTGKTLAKNIQYF.

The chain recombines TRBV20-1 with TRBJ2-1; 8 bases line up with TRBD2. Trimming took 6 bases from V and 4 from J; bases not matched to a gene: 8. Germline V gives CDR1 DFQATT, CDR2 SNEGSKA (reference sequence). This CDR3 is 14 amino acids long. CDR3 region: CSAESGGRYNEQFF. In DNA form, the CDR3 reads TGCAGTGCGGAGAGCGGGGGTCGGTACAATGAGCAGTTCTTC.

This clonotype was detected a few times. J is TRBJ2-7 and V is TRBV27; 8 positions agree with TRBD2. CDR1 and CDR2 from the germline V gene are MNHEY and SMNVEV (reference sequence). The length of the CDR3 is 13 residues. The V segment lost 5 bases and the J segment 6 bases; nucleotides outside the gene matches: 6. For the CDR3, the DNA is TGTGCCAGCAGTAGAGGAGGGACTAGCGAGCAGTACGTC. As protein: CASSRGGTSEQYV.

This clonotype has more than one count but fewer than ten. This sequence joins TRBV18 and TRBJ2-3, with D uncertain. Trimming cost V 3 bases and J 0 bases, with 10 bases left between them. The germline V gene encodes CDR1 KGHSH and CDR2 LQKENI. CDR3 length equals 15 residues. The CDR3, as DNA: TGTGCCAGCTCACCTAGGCAAGGGAGCACAGATACGCAGTATTTT. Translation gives CASSPRQGSTDTQYF.

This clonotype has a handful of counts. In DNA, the CDR3 is TGTGCCAGCAGCCAGGACCGAAACACCATATATTTT. It specifies CASSQDRNTIYF. The chain combines TRBV7-2 with TRBJ1-3; D unresolved. In germline, CDR1 is SGHTA, CDR2 FQGNSA. This CDR3 spans 12 amino acids. V was cut by 5 bases and J by 5 bases, with 7 bases left in between.

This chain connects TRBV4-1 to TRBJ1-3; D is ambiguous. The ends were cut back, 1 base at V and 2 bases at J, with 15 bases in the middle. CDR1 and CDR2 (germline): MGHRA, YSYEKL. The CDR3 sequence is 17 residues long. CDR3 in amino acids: CASSQGLAATPGNTIYF. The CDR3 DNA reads TGCGCCAGCAGCCAAGGACTGGCAGCTACTCCTGGAAACACCATATATTTT.

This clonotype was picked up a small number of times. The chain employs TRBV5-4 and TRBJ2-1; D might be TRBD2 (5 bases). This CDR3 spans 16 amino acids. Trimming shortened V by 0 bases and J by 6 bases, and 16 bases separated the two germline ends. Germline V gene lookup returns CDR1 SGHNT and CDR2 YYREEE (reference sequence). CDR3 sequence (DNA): TGTGCCAGCAGCTTGGTAGGCCTCCCCGGAGGCAATGAGCAGTTCTTC. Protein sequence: CASSLVGLPGGNEQFF.

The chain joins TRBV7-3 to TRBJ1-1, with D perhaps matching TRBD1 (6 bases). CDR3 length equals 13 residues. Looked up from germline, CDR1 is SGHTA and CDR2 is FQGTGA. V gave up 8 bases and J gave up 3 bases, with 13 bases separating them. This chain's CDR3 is CASAYRADTEAFF. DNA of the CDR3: TGTGCCAGCGCTTACAGGGCCGACACTGAAGCTTTCTTT.

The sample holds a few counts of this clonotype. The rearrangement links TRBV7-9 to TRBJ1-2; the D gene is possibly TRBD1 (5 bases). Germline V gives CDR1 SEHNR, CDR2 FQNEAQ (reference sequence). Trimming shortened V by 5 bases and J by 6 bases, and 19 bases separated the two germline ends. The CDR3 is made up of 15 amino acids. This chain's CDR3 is CASSPRIGGTDGYTF. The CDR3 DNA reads TGTGCCAGCAGCCCCCGTATTGGGGGGACTGATGGCTACACCTTC. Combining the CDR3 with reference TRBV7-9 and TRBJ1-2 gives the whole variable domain DTGVSQNPRHKITKRGQNVTFRCDPISEHNRLYWYRQTLGQGPEFLTYFQNEAQLEKSRLLSDRFSAERPKGSFSTLEIQRTEQGDSAMYLCASSPRIGGTDGYTFGSGTRLTVV.

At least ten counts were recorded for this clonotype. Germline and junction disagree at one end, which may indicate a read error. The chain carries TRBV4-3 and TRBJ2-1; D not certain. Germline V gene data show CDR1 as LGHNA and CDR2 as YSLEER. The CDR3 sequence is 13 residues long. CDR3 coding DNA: TGTGCCAGCAGCTTAGGACGGTACAATGAGCAGTTCTTC. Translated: CASSLGRYNEQFF.

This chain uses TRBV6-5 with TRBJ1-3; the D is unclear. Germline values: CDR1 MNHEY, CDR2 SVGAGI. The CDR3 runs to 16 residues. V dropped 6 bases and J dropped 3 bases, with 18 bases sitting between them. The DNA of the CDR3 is TGTGCCAGCAGAACCGCCGGGAGCCACGATGGAAACACCATATATTTT. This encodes CASRTAGSHDGNTIYF.

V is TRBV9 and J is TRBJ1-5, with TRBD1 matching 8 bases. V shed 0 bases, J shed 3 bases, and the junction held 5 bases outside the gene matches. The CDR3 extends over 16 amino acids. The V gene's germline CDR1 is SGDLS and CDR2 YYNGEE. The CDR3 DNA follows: TGTGCCAGCAGCGTAGAAAACAGGGGGGACAATCAGCCCCAGCATTTT. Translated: CASSVENRGDNQPQHF.

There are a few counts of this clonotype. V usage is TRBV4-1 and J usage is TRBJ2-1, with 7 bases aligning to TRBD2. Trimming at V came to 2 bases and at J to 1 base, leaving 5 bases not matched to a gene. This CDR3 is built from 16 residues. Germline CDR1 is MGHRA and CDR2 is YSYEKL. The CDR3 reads CASSQTGGGSYNEQFF. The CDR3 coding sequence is TGCGCCAGCAGCCAAACGGGGGGAGGGTCCTACAATGAGCAGTTCTTC.